These 6 T cell receptor beta chains came from one sample sequenced in a study of shared clonotypes between healthy human individuals (dated by TCRdb to 2020 to 2021). The method behind the library was the immunoSEQ multiplex PCR assay. Held by TCRdb, this immuneACCESS table contains in-frame sequences only and omits some clones. Under half of the omission traces to an unresolved V gene where checked; the cause of the rest is unknown. This sample comprises under 1 million clones, nearly 95% of them detected only once. About 25% of the sample belongs to the ten largest clones. CD8 naive samples were obtained by positive selection for CCR7 among CD45RO-negative cells, yielding a CD45RA+CCR7+ population from which TemRA cells were excluded. The material sequenced was naive CD8+ T cells sorted from blood. The sample's cell subset or site label is to be understood as: CD45RA+CCR7+. The receptors stem from a young man in good health.

V usage is TRBV9 and J usage is TRBJ2-5; the D gene is possibly TRBD2 (6 bases). The CDR3 is 16 residues long. V lost 4 bases to trimming and J lost 4 bases, with 20 bases between them. CDR1 is SGDLS, CDR2 YYNGEE, per germline. The CDR3 bases are TGTGCCAGCAGCCAATCGGGACTCCGGGCCCCAGAGACCCAGTACTTC. This sequence encodes CASSQSGLRAPETQYF. Based on the CDR3 plus reference TRBV9 and TRBJ2-5, the full variable domain is DSGVTQTPKHLITATGQRVTLRCSPRSGDLSVYWYQQSLDQGLQFLIQYYNGEERAKGNILERFSAQQFPDLHSELNLSSLELGDSALYFCASSQSGLRAPETQYFGPGTRLLVL.

The rearrangement uses TRBV7-9 and TRBJ2-2, with 7 nucleotides matching TRBD2. The germline V gene has CDR1 SEHNR and CDR2 FQNEAQ (reference sequence). The CDR3 loop spans 14 amino acids. V gave up 8 bases and J gave up 3 bases; unmatched junction bases: 6. The CDR3 DNA is TGTGCCAGCCAAGCGGGGCCCGACACCGGGGAGCTGTTTTTT. Translated: CASQAGPDTGELFF.

As regards this clone: Different DNA sequences within this sample yield the same CDR3. The CDR3 nucleotides read TGTGCCAGCAGCTCGGGTACAGATACGCAGTATTTT. It translates to CASSSGTDTQYF. The J gene is TRBJ2-3, the V gene TRBV5-4; no clear D gene. Germline CDR1 SGHNT, CDR2 YYREEE (reference sequence). This CDR3 spans 12 amino acids. Between the trimmed V and J ends, which lost 3 bases and 3 bases, there was a span of 5 bases.

This rearrangement joins TRBV4-1 to TRBJ2-1, with 10 bases identical to TRBD2. The CDR3 is made up of 16 amino acids. The J segment lost 7 bases and the V segment lost 4 bases, leaving 10 bases of the junction unmatched. Per germline, CDR1 MGHRA and CDR2 YSYEKL. CDR3 nucleotides: TGCGCCAGCAGCCTCCGGACTAGCGGAGAGATAAATGAGCAGTTCTTC. Protein sequence: CASSLRTSGEINEQFF.

CDR3 sequence (DNA): TGTGCCAGCAAACAGGTCGCGTATTCGTCCACGAATCAGCCCCAGCATTTT. This codes for CASKQVAYSSTNQPQHF. V and J are TRBV27 and TRBJ1-5; the D gene is possibly TRBD1 (5 bases). The CDR3 sequence is 17 residues long. Germline V gives CDR1 MNHEY, CDR2 SMNVEV (reference sequence). Trimming removed 7 bases at V and 4 bases at J, with 23 bases between.

The chain links TRBV9 to TRBJ2-1, with D perhaps assigned TRBD1 or TRBD2 (5 bases each). Trimming took 4 bases from V and 10 from J, leaving 18 bases between them. CDR1 and CDR2 from the germline V gene are SGDLS and YYNGEE. The CDR3 length is 14 residues. The CDR3 bases are TGTGCCAGCAGCCCACCGCCGGGACCAAGGGAGCAGTTCTTC. Protein sequence: CASSPPPGPREQFF.